These T cell receptor beta chains were read from a single sample in a study of blood T cell repertoires in COVID-19. TCRdb keeps only in-frame clones here, not all; method: immunoSEQ multiplex PCR. The sample contains over 300,000 clones, roughly 89% of which appear only once. Sequenced material: peripheral blood. The receptor source for this set is a man aged 18-30 years with active or convalescent COVID-19. Both conserved end residues are part of each CDR3. Each record gives: D gene, clone size, V gene, J gene, CDR3 DNA, CDR3 protein. A D gene is named only where the DNA matches it firmly. Clone size is not always given. Where it is, it says once, few, many or a class for expanded clones.

TRBD2,.,TRBV4-3,TRBJ2-7,TGCGCCAGCAGCCAAGATCTGGGACTAGTTTCCTCCGAGCAGTACTTC,CASSQDLGLVSSEQYF
TRBD2,.,TRBV5-1,TRBJ2-5,TGCGCCAGCAGCTGGACTAGCGGGACGTACCAAGAGACCCAGTACTTC,CASSWTSGTYQETQYF
TRBD1,.,TRBV6-2/TRBV6-3,TRBJ2-7,TGTGCCAGCAGTTTCACGGACAGGGGCTACGAGCAGTACTTC,CASSFTDRGYEQYF
.,.,TRBV27,TRBJ1-5,TGTGCCAGCAGTTTAGGGCCGTATATAAGCAATCAGCCCCAGCATTTT,CASSLGPYISNQPQHF
TRBD2,.,TRBV10-3,TRBJ2-7,TGTGCCATCAGCGCCTGGGGCGGGAGCGGTTCCTACGAGCAGTACTTC,CAISAWGGSGSYEQYF
.,.,TRBV6-1,TRBJ1-6,TGTGCCAGCAGTGCCGGCAACAGGGTCGTGCATTCACCCCTCCACTTT,CASSAGNRVVHSPLHF
.,.,TRBV6-6,TRBJ1-1,TGTGCCAGCAGTTACCATGACACTGAAGCTTTCTTT,CASSYHDTEAFF
.,.,TRBV10-3,TRBJ1-2,TGTGCCATCAAGGGGCAAGACTATGGCTACACCTTC,CAIKGQDYGYTF
.,.,TRBV5-1,TRBJ1-2,TGCGCCAGCAGCTTGGGGACGGGGATGGGTGGCTACACCTTC,CASSLGTGMGGYTF
.,.,TRBV6-5,TRBJ2-7,TGTGCCAGCAGTTACTCGACCGGGGTCTACGAGCAGTACTTC,CASSYSTGVYEQYF
TRBD2,.,TRBV4-1,TRBJ2-3,TGCGCCAGCAGCCAAGATCCGGGACTAGAAACAGATACGCAGTATTTT,CASSQDPGLETDTQYF
.,.,TRBV29-1,TRBJ1-1,TGCAGCGTTGGGGACTCGCTGGGCACTGAAGCTTTCTTT,CSVGDSLGTEAFF
.,.,TRBV28,TRBJ2-5,TGTGCCAGCAGTTGGGGGGACAGTTTTTCACAAGAGACCCAGTACTTC,CASSWGDSFSQETQYF
.,.,TRBV4-2,TRBJ1-1,TGTGCCAGCAGCCAAGAGTTTGGGCGAAGTACTGAAGCTTTCTTT,CASSQEFGRSTEAFF
TRBD1,once,TRBV7-9,TRBJ1-5,TGTGCCAGCAGCAAGACAGGGAAGGGTGGCAATCAGCCCCAGCATTTT,CASSKTGKGGNQPQHF